One sample yielded the 24 T cell receptor beta chains listed below, sequenced in a study of response to subunit inactivated influenza vaccine (dated by TCRdb to 2016 to 2019). To prepare the library, RT-PCR was applied. Sequencing relied on an Illumina HiSeq 2500. The raw public data were reprocessed by TCRdb itself: fastp quality trimming at Q25, MiXCR clonotype calling, in-frame beta chains only. Records with the same CDR3 protein are collapsed into one entry carrying the most frequent genes and DNA. This sample comprises 650,000 to 700,000 distinct CDR3 sequences, 15% to 19% of them detected only once. Jointly, the top ten make up around 10% of the sample. The material sequenced was PBMCs from blood, taken roughly 12 days after vaccination. The receptors were gathered from a man between 45 and 60 years old who received an inactivated influenza vaccine. Donor details come from another sample of the same person, matched by shared clones.

This clonotype showed up just a few times. The gene calls are TRBV12-3 or TRBV12-4 and TRBJ2-3; 8 bases match TRBD2. The V segment lost 2 bases and the J segment 0 bases; nucleotides outside the gene matches: 4. The CDR3 is made up of 16 amino acids. This CDR3 is CASSLFRGGSTDTQYF. The DNA for the CDR3 is TGTGCCAGCAGTTTATTCCGGGGGGGAAGCACAGATACGCAGTATTTT.

The V and J genes are TRBV2 and TRBJ1-2, with no clear D. V gave up 4 bases and J gave up 6 bases, with 9 bases separating them. The CDR3 extends over 12 amino acids. CDR1 SNHLY and CDR2 FYNNEI come from the germline V gene. CDR3 nucleotides: TGTGCCAGCAGTGGTGACTGGGATGGCTACACCTTC. The encoded protein is CASSGDWDGYTF.

The chain recombines TRBV15 with TRBJ2-1; TRBD2 matches 7 bases. The V gene's germline CDR1 is LNHNV and CDR2 YYDKDF (reference sequence). This CDR3 region has 16 residues. Losses at the gene ends were 5 bases for V and 6 bases for J; bases not matched to a gene: 13. The CDR3 spells CATSDWGGLSGNEQFF. In DNA form, the CDR3 reads TGTGCCACCAGCGATTGGGGGGGTCTCTCGGGCAATGAGCAGTTCTTC.

In this sample, this clonotype turned up a few times. The chain carries TRBV11-2 and TRBJ1-1; 7 bases are shared with TRBD1. The CDR3 has 15 residues. The junction had 8 bases not matched to a gene; V was cut back by 4 bases and J by 3 bases. CDR1 and CDR2 from the germline V gene are SGHAT and FQNNGV. The CDR3 region has the DNA TGTGCCAGCAGCTCCGACAGGGATCGTCACACTGAAGCTTTCTTT. It translates to CASSSDRDRHTEAFF. The variable domain in full, completed from reference TRBV11-2 and TRBJ1-1, reads EAGVAQSPRYKIIEKRQSVAFWCNPISGHATLYWYQQILGQGPKLLIQFQNNGVVDDSQLPKDRFSAERLKGVDSTLKIQPAKLEDSAVYLCASSSDRDRHTEAFFGQGTRLTVV.

This clonotype occurred a few times. V gene TRBV6-5 combines with J gene TRBJ1-6, with a weak D call TRBD1 (6 bases). Trimming took 1 base from V and 12 from J, leaving 10 bases between them. This CDR3 region has 13 residues. The V gene's germline CDR1 is MNHEY and CDR2 SVGAGI. CDR3 DNA: TGTGCCAGCAGTTACTGGGGGGGGCAACCCCTCCACTTT. This codes for CASSYWGGQPLHF.

The chain employs TRBV10-3 and TRBJ1-6; D is possibly TRBD1 (6 bases). V lost 4 bases, J lost 9 bases, and 13 bases lay in between. Germline loops: CDR1 ENHRY, CDR2 SYGVKD. The CDR3 runs 14 residues. The CDR3 coding sequence is TGTGCCATCAGTGTCTCAGGGGTAGGTTCACCCCTCCACTTT. It codes for CAISVSGVGSPLHF.

This clonotype was seen many times. The gene calls are TRBV27 and TRBJ1-5; D is ambiguous. The CDR3 length is 14 residues. V was cut by 5 bases and J by 2 bases, with 10 bases left in between. CDR1 and CDR2 from the germline V gene are MNHEY and SMNVEV (reference sequence). The CDR3 loop reads CASSPRPGNQPQHF. The CDR3 DNA reads as TGTGCCAGCAGTCCGAGACCCGGCAATCAGCCCCAGCATTTT.

The chain employs TRBV7-8 and TRBJ2-7, with no clear D. The V gene lost 1 base and the J gene lost 4 bases, with 14 bases spanning the gap. This CDR3 spans 15 amino acids. CDR1 is SGHVS, CDR2 FQNEAQ, per germline. For the CDR3, the DNA is TGTGCCAGCAGCTTAGACCGGCCGTTTCGTTACGAGCAGTACTTC. Protein sequence: CASSLDRPFRYEQYF.

This clonotype was picked up a small number of times. This chain joins TRBV7-3 and TRBJ2-1; tentative D call: TRBD1 (6 bases). This CDR3 is built from 15 residues. The V end was cut by 5 bases, the J end by 4 bases, with 15 bases between. Germline V gene sequence: CDR1 SGHTA, CDR2 FQGTGA. The CDR3: CASSPQGTYYNEQFF. For the CDR3, the DNA is TGTGCCAGCAGCCCTCAGGGGACCTATTACAATGAGCAGTTCTTC. The full variable domain, its missing parts supplied by reference TRBV7-3 and TRBJ2-1, is GAGVSQTPSNKVTEKGKYVELRCDPISGHTALYWYRQSLGQGPEFLIYFQGTGAADDSGLPNDRFFAVRPEGSVSTLKIQRTERGDSAVYLCASSPQGTYYNEQFFGPGTRLTVL.

At least ten counts were recorded for this clonotype. The chain links TRBV10-3 to TRBJ1-5; D may be TRBD1 (6 bases). CDR1 and CDR2 (germline): ENHRY, SYGVKD. V dropped 3 bases and J dropped 2 bases, with 8 bases sitting between them. CDR3 length equals 14 residues. The CDR3 DNA follows: TGTGCCATCAGTGAAGGGGGAGGCAATCAGCCCCAGCATTTT. It is translated as CAISEGGGNQPQHF.

The chain recombines TRBV12-3 or TRBV12-4 with TRBJ1-2; D is unresolved. Trimming took 7 bases from V and 4 from J, leaving 13 bases between them. The CDR3 consists of 13 residues. Here the CDR3 reads CASKSWVSYGYTF. In DNA form, the CDR3 reads TGTGCCAGCAAATCTTGGGTTAGCTATGGCTACACCTTC.

The chain is built from TRBV30 and TRBJ2-1, with D uncertain. V was clipped by 0 bases and J by 3 bases, with 9 bases between them. This CDR3 is 14 amino acids long. The germline V gene has CDR1 GTSNPN and CDR2 SVGIG (reference sequence). The CDR3 region has the DNA TGTGCCTGGAGTGTATTCAGAGGCTACAATGAGCAGTTCTTC. Translation: CAWSVFRGYNEQFF.

This sequence joins TRBV5-1 and TRBJ1-1; D remains ambiguous. Between the trimmed V and J ends, which lost 1 base and 2 bases, there was a span of 12 bases. The CDR3 has 15 amino acids. Germline CDR1 SGHRS, CDR2 YFSETQ. The CDR3: CASSLSIAENTEAFF. DNA of the CDR3: TGCGCCAGCAGCTTGAGTATTGCAGAAAACACTGAAGCTTTCTTT.

The chain carries TRBV24-1 and TRBJ1-5; D not certain. Germline V gives CDR1 KGHDR, CDR2 SFDVKD. V gave up 2 bases and J gave up 3 bases, with 13 bases separating them. This CDR3 has 16 amino acids. This chain's CDR3 is CATSDSLSGFNQPQHF. Written as DNA, the CDR3 is TGTGCCACCAGTGATTCGTTGTCGGGGTTCAATCAGCCCCAGCATTTT.

This chain links TRBV6-1 with TRBJ2-1, with 10 positions matching TRBD1. The length of the CDR3 is 16 residues. The J segment lost 5 bases and the V segment lost 6 bases, leaving 10 bases of the junction unmatched. Per germline, CDR1 MNHNS and CDR2 SASEGT. CDR3 coding DNA: TGTGCCAGCAGCCTTCAGGCGGACAGGGGGAACAATGAGCAGTTCTTC. Its protein product is CASSLQADRGNNEQFF.

V gene TRBV11-2 combines with J gene TRBJ2-5; tentative D call: TRBD2 (6 bases). The CDR3 spans 15 residues. Between the trimmed V and J ends, which lost 5 bases and 4 bases, there was a span of 17 bases. Germline assignment: CDR1 SGHAT and CDR2 FQNNGV. This CDR3 reads CASSTMRDLRETQYF. CDR3 coding DNA: TGTGCCAGCAGCACTATGCGGGATCTACGAGAGACCCAGTACTTC.

The table lists this clonotype with a few counts. This chain connects TRBV5-1 to TRBJ2-5; D not resolved. The CDR3 is made up of 15 amino acids. The V gene lost 5 bases and the J gene lost 0 bases, with 14 bases spanning the gap. The V gene's germline CDR1 is SGHRS and CDR2 YFSETQ. The CDR3 spells CASSSRTAYQETQYF. CDR3 coding DNA: TGCGCCAGCAGTTCCCGTACAGCGTACCAAGAGACCCAGTACTTC.

The rearrangement links TRBV2 to TRBJ2-1; either TRBD1 or TRBD2 may supply D (5 bases each). Trimming cost V 2 bases and J 9 bases, with 14 bases left between them. The CDR3 runs to 14 residues. Per the germline V gene, CDR1 is SNHLY and CDR2 is FYNNEI. The CDR3 reads CASSEHGATAEQFF. The CDR3 DNA sequence: TGTGCCAGCAGTGAACACGGGGCCACGGCTGAGCAGTTCTTC.

This clonotype was seen more than once but under ten times. The chain couples TRBV7-9 to TRBJ2-4; D possibly corresponds to TRBD2 (6 bases). V was clipped by 1 base and J by 2 bases, with 9 bases between them. Germline V CDR1 and CDR2: SEHNR, FQNEAQ (reference sequence). This CDR3 is built from 15 residues. CDR3 DNA: TGTGCCAGCAGCTTAGTGGAGGGACCCAAAAACATTCAGTACTTC. It encodes CASSLVEGPKNIQYF.

The rearrangement uses TRBV7-2 and TRBJ2-3; 11 bases match TRBD2. Looked up from germline, CDR1 is SGHTA and CDR2 is FQGNSA. There are 16 residues in the CDR3. V shed 5 bases and J 7 bases; nucleotides not matched to a gene: 11. The CDR3 bases are TGTGCCAGCAGCCCCCATTCTAGCGGGGGGATATATACGCAGTATTTT. Translating it yields CASSPHSSGGIYTQYF.

In its sample, this clonotype was seen a few times. The chain combines TRBV12-3 or TRBV12-4 with TRBJ1-3; D gene unclear. The CDR3 is 14 residues long. The ends were cut back, 3 bases at V and 0 bases at J, with 6 bases in the middle. CDR3 in amino acids: CASSFRSSGNTIYF. The CDR3 DNA is TGTGCCAGCAGTTTTAGGAGCTCTGGAAACACCATATATTTT.

There are a few counts of this clonotype. The gene calls are TRBV6-2 or TRBV6-3 and TRBJ1-5; weak D call: TRBD1 (6 bases). The CDR3 extends over 14 amino acids. Germline CDR1 and CDR2: MNHEY and SVGEGT. Trimming took off 2 bases at V and 6 bases at J, with 11 bases between the two ends. DNA of the CDR3: TGTGCCAGCAGTTACGGGGGCGTCTTTCAGCCCCAGCATTTT. Residues: CASSYGGVFQPQHF.

This clonotype was seen at least ten times. J is TRBJ2-7 and V is TRBV10-3; D possibly corresponds to TRBD1 (7 bases). The CDR3 contains 13 residues. V was cut by 7 bases and J by 4 bases, with 14 bases left in between. Per the germline V gene, CDR1 is ENHRY and CDR2 is SYGVKD. CDR3 bases: TGTGCCATCAATCAGGGGGGAGGATACGAGCAGTACTTC. Translating gives CAINQGGGYEQYF.

This clonotype was observed a handful of times. V is TRBV2 and J is TRBJ2-3; 7 bases align to TRBD2. The V and J ends lost 2 bases and 2 bases, in that order; junction bases with no gene match: 13. Germline CDR1 reads SNHLY; CDR2 reads FYNNEI. The CDR3 is made up of 18 amino acids. The CDR3 nucleotides are TGTGCCAGCAGTGAATCGGTGAGGGCTAGCGGCTACACAGATACGCAGTATTTT. This encodes CASSESVRASGYTDTQYF.